This passage covers 5 T cell receptor beta chains from one sample sequenced in a study of vaccination and CD4 T cells after COVID-19. Sample treatment: 10-day PBMC culture with coronavirus spike peptide pools or control peptides (ViraFEST assay). No antigens are known for them. Cultured CD4+ T cell DNA was sequenced using the Oncomine TCR Beta short-read assay. TCRdb re-analysed the PCR reads in MiXCR, keeping a single row per CDR3 protein. The table records tens of thousands of distinct CDR3 sequences, 30% to 45% of them present only once. The sample here was CD4+ T cells from blood, cultured in vitro, taken before SARS-CoV-2 vaccination. The origin of the receptors is a human donor who had recovered from COVID-19.

This clonotype has more than one count but fewer than ten. V is TRBV27 and J is TRBJ2-3; 12 bases agree with TRBD2. This CDR3 has 15 residues. Germline trimming cut 6 bases from V and 3 bases from J; bases unmatched to any gene: 4. Germline CDR1 MNHEY, CDR2 SMNVEV (reference sequence). For the CDR3, the DNA is TGTGCCAGCAGCTTTACTAGCGGGAGGACAGATACGCAGTATTTT. It codes for CASSFTSGRTDTQYF.

The rearrangement joins TRBV5-1 to TRBJ2-7; 9 nucleotides align to TRBD1. The trim removed 4 bases at V and 3 bases at J, leaving 23 bases unmatched. The CDR3 is made up of 20 amino acids. CDR1 and CDR2 from the germline V gene are SGHRS and YFSETQ. CDR3 amino acids: CASSPAPPLDDRGFHYEQYF. The CDR3 DNA follows: TGCGCCAGCAGCCCTGCACCCCCCTTGGACGACAGGGGGTTTCACTACGAGCAGTACTTC.

The gene calls are TRBV18 and TRBJ2-7; tentative D call: TRBD2 (5 bases). Deletions cut 2 bases from V and 1 base from J, with 9 bases between. CDR3 length: 14 amino acids. CDR1 is KGHSH, CDR2 LQKENI, per germline. The CDR3 DNA follows: TGTGCCAGCTCACCAGTCCGGGGTTCCTACGAGCAGTACTTC. Translation gives CASSPVRGSYEQYF.

The V gene is TRBV6-1, the J gene TRBJ1-1, with TRBD1 as a possible D gene (6 bases). The CDR3 is made up of 15 amino acids. Trimming stripped 1 base from V and 5 bases from J, with 14 bases between. From germline, CDR1 is MNHNS and CDR2 SASEGT. CDR3 sequence (DNA): TGTGCCAGCAGTGAAGAAAGCGGGGGCGGGACTGAAGCTTTCTTT. Protein product: CASSEESGGGTEAFF.

A few counts support this clonotype. The gene calls are TRBV6-2 or TRBV6-3 and TRBJ1-1, with D uncertain. This CDR3 spans 13 amino acids. Deletions cut 6 bases from V and 5 bases from J, with 13 bases between. Germline-derived CDR1 and CDR2 are MNHEY and SVGEGT. CDR3 sequence reads: CASSHPGVTEAFF. The CDR3 DNA is TGTGCCAGCAGCCACCCCGGGGTAACTGAAGCTTTCTTT.